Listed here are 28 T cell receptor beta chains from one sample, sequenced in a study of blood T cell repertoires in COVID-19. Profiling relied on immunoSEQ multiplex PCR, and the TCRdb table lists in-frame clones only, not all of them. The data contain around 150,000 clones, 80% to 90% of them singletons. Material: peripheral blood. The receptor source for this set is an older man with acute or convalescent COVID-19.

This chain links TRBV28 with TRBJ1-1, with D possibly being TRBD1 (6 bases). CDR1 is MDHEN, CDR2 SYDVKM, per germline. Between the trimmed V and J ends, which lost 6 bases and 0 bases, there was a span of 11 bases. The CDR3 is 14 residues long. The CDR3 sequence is CASRPDRLNTEAFF. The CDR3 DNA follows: TGTGCCAGCAGGCCCGACAGGTTGAACACTGAAGCTTTCTTT.

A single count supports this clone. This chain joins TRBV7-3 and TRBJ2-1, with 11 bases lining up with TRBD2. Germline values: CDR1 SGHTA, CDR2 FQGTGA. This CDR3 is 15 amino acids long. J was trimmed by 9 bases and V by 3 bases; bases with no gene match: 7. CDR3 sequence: CASSFLAGGPGEQFF. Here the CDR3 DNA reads TGTGCCAGCAGCTTTTTAGCGGGAGGGCCCGGTGAGCAGTTCTTC.

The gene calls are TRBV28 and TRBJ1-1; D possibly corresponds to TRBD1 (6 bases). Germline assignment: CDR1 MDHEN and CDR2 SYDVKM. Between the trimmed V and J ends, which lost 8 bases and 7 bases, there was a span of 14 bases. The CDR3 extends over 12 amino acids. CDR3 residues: CASGRGAGEAFF. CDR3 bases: TGTGCCAGCGGGAGGGGGGCCGGTGAAGCTTTCTTT.

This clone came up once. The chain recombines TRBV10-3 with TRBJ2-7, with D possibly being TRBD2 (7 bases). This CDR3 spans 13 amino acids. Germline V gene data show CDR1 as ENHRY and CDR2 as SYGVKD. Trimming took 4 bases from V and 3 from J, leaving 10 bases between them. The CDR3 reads CAISAGGNYEQYF. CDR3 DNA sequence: TGTGCCATCAGTGCGGGGGGCAACTACGAGCAGTACTTC.

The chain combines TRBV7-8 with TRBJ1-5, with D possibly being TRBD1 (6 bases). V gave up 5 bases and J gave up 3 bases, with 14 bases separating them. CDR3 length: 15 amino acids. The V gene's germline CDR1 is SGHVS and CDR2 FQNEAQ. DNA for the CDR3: TGTGCCAGCAGCCTAAACAGGGAGAACAATCAGCCCCAGCATTTT. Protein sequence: CASSLNRENNQPQHF.

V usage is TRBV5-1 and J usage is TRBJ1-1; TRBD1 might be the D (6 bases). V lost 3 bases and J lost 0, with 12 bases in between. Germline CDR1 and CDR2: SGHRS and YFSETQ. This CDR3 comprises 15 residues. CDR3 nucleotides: TGCGCCAGCAGCTCCCCGGGACACCTGAACACTGAAGCTTTCTTT. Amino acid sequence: CASSSPGHLNTEAFF.

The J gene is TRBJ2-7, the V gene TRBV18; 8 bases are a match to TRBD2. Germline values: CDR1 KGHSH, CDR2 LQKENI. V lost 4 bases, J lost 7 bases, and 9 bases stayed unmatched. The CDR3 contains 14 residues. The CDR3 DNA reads TGTGCCAGCTCACGCCAGCGGGAGATCGGGGAGCAGTACTTC. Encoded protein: CASSRQREIGEQYF.

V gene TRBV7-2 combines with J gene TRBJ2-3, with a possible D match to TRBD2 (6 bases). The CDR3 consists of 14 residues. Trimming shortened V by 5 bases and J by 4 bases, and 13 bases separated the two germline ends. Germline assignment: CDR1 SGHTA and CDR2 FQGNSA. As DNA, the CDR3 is TGTGCCAGCAGCCCCGGGAGTAAAGCAGATACGCAGTATTTT. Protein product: CASSPGSKADTQYF.

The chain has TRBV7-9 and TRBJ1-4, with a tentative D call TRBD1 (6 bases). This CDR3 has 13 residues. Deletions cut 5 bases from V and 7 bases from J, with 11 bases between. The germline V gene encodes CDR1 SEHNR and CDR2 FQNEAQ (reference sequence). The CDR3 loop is CASSAQGFEKLFF. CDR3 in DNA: TGTGCCAGCAGCGCACAGGGATTTGAAAAACTGTTTTTT.

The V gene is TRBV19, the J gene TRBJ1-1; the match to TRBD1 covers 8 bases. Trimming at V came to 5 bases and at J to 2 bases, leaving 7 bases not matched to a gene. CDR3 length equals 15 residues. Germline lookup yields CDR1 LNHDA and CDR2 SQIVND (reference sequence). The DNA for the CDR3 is TGTGCCAGTAGTCCCTGGACAGGGAGAAACACTGAAGCTTTCTTT. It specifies CASSPWTGRNTEAFF.

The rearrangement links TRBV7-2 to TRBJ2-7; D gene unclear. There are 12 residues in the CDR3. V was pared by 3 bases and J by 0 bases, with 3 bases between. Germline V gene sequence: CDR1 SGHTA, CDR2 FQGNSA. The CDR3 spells CASSFLSYEQYF. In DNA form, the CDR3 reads TGTGCCAGCAGCTTCCTCTCCTACGAGCAGTACTTC. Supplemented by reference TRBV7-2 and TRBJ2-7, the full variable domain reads GAGVSQSPSNKVTEKGKDVELRCDPISGHTALYWYRQSLGQGLEFLIYFQGNSAPDKSGLPSDRFSAERTGGSVSTLTIQRTQQEDSAVYLCASSFLSYEQYFGPGTRLTVT.

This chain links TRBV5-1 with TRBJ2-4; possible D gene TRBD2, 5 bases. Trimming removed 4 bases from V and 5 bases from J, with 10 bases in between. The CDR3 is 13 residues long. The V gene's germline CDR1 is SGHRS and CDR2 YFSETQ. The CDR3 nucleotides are TGCGCCAGCAGCCCGGAGGTCCAAAACATTCAGTACTTC. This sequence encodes CASSPEVQNIQYF.

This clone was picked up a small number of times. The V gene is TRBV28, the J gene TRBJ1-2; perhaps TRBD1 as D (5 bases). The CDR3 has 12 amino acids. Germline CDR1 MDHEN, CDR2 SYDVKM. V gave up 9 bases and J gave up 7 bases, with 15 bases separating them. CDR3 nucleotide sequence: TGTGCCAGTTGGTGGGGGGTAGGTGGCTACACCTTC. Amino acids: CASWWGVGGYTF.

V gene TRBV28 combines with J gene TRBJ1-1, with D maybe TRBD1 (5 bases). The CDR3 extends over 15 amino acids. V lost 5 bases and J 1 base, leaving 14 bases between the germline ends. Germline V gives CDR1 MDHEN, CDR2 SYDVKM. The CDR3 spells CASSPRQGGNTEAFF. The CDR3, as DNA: TGTGCCAGCAGTCCACGCCAGGGAGGGAACACTGAAGCTTTCTTT.

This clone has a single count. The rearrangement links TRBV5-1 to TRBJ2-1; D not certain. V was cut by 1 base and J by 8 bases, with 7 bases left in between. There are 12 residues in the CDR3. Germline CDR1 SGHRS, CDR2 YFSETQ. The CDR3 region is CASSLSTYEQFF. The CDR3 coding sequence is TGCGCCAGCAGCTTGTCTACCTATGAGCAGTTCTTC. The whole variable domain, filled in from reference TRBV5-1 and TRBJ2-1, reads KAGVTQTPRYLIKTRGQQVTLSCSPISGHRSVSWYQQTPGQGLQFLFEYFSETQRNKGNFPGRFSGRQFSNSRSEMNVSTLELGDSALYLCASSLSTYEQFFGPGTRLTVL.

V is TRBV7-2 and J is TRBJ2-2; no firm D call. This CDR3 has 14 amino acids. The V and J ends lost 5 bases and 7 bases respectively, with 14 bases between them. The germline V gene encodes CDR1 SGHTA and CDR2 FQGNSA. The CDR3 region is CASSPGPVGGELFF. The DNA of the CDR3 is TGTGCCAGCAGCCCTGGGCCAGTGGGCGGGGAGCTGTTTTTT.

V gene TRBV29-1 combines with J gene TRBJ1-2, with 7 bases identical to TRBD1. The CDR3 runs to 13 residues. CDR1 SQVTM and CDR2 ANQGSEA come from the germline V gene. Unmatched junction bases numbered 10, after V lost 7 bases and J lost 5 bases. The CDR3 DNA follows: TGCAGCGACCAGAAGACAGGGTCGTATGGCTACACCTTC. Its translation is CSDQKTGSYGYTF.

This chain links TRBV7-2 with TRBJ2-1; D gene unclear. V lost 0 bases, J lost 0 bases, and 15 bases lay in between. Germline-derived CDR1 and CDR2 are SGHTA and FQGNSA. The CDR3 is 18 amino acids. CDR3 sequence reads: CASSLAVAGYSSYNEQFF. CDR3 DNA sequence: TGTGCCAGCAGCTTAGCTGTGGCAGGCTATAGCTCCTACAATGAGCAGTTCTTC.

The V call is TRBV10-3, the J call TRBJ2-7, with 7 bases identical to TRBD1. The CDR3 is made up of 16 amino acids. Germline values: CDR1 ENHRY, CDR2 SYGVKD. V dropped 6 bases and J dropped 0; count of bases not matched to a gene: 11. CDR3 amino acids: CAIRPTDGTDSYEQYF. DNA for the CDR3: TGTGCCATCAGGCCGACGGACGGGACAGACTCCTACGAGCAGTACTTC.

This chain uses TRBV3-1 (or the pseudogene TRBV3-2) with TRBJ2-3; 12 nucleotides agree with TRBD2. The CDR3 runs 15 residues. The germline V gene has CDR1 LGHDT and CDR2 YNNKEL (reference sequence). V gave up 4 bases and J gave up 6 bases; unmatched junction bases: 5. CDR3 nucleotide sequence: TGTGCCAGCAGCCCTAGCGGGAGGGCCGCGGATACGCAGTATTTT. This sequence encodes CASSPSGRAADTQYF.

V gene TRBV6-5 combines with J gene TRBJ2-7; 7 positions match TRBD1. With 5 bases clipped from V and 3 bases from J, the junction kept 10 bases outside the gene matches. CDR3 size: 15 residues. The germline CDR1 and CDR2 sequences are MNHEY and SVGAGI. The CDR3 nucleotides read TGTGCCAGCAGTCTAGGGACAGTTATTTACTACGAGCAGTACTTC. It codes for CASSLGTVIYYEQYF.

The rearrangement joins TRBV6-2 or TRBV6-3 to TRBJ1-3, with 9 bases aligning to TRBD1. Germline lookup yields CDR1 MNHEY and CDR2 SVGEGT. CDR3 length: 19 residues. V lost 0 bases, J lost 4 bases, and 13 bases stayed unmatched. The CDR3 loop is CASSYSKLHRGRTGNTIYF. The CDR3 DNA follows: TGTGCCAGCAGTTACTCGAAACTTCACAGGGGGCGCACCGGAAACACCATATATTTT.

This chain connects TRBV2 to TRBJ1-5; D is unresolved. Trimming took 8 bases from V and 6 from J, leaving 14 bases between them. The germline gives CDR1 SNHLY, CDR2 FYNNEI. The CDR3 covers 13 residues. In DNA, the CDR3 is TGTGCCAGCCTCGGAGCCCCGGGTCAGCCCCAGCATTTT. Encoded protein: CASLGAPGQPQHF.

CDR3 coding DNA: TGTGCCAGCAGTTTAGGACTAGGTCCAGATACGCAGTATTTT. Translation: CASSLGLGPDTQYF. The chain has TRBV6-5 and TRBJ2-3; 7 nucleotides match TRBD2. Germline assignment: CDR1 MNHEY and CDR2 SVGAGI. With 4 bases clipped from V and 4 bases from J, the junction kept 5 bases outside the gene matches. The CDR3 is 14 amino acids.

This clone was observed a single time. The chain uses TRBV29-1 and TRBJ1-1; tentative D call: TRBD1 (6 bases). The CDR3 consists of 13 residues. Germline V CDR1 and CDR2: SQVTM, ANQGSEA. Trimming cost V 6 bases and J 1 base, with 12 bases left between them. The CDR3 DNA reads TGCAGCGTGGGGAAACAGGGGAACACTGAAGCTTTCTTT. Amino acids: CSVGKQGNTEAFF.

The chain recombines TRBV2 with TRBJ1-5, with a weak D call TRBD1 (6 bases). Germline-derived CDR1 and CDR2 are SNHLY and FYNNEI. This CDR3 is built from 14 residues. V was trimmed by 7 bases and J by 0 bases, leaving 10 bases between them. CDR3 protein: CASKSDSSNQPQHF. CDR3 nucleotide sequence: TGTGCCAGCAAATCGGACAGTAGCAATCAGCCCCAGCATTTT.

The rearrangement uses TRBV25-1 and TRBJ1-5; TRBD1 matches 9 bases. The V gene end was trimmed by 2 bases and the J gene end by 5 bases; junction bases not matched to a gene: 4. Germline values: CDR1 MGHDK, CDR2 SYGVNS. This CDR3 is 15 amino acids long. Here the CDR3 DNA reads TGTGCCAGCAGTGAAGCCGGGACAGGGTATCAGCCCCAGCATTTT. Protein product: CASSEAGTGYQPQHF.

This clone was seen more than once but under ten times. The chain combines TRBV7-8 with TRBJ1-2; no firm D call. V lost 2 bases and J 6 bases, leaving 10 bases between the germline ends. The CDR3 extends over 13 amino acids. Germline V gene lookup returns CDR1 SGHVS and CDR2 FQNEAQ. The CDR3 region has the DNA TGTGCCAGCAGCTTAATAGACCGGGATGGCTACACCTTC. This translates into CASSLIDRDGYTF.